This paragraph covers one T cell receptor beta chain sequence. The assay was immunoSEQ multiplex PCR, and TCRdb's table has in-frame clones only and misses some. The repertoire holds 100,000 or so clones, over 90% seen once, with roughly 0.19% in the top ten. These data originate in a study of technical replicates of blood from four donors. V shed 8 bases and J shed 10 bases, with 14 bases lying between them. The CDR3 is 12 amino acids. Germline CDR1 and CDR2: SNHLY and FYNNEI. Sequenced: T cells isolated from PBMCs. This clonotype was obtained from a human donor in good health. The rearrangement links TRBV2 to TRBJ1-4; D unclear. This CDR3 is CASGGQMGKLFF. The CDR3, as DNA: TGTGCCAGCGGAGGGCAGATGGGAAAACTGTTTTTT.